The 25 T cell receptor beta chains below all came from one sample that was sequenced in a study of cytomegalovirus exposure and HLA in healthy donors. Both 60 Vbeta primers and 13 Jbeta primers went into the PCR. The data were produced by immunoSEQ multiplex PCR, yet TCRdb's version contains in-frame clones alone and is incomplete. The sample lists about 170,000 clones, 82% occurring once. Sequenced sample: PBMCs. The receptors stem from a male donor in good health and CMV-seronegative.

The chain links TRBV20-1 to TRBJ2-3; D is possibly TRBD2 (6 bases). This CDR3 has 11 amino acids. Germline CDR1 and CDR2: DFQATT and SNEGSKA (reference sequence). CDR3 coding DNA: TGCAGCCAAGAGCGGGCAGATACGCAGTATTTT. Translation: CSQERADTQYF.

The rearrangement joins TRBV19 to TRBJ1-4; D not resolved. V dropped 2 bases and J dropped 0 bases, with 4 bases sitting between them. In germline, CDR1 is LNHDA, CDR2 SQIVND (reference sequence). The CDR3 has 14 residues. As DNA, the CDR3 is TGTGCCAGTAGTATAAGCGCAACTAATGAAAAACTGTTTTTT. Translated: CASSISATNEKLFF. Looking up the rest from reference TRBV19 and TRBJ1-4 gives the full variable domain: DGGITQSPKYLFRKEGQNVTLSCEQNLNHDAMYWYRQDPGQGLRLIYYSQIVNDFQKGDIAEGYSVSREKKESFPLTVTSAQKNPTAFYLCASSISATNEKLFFGSGTQLSVL.

The chain links TRBV4-1 to TRBJ2-7; the match to TRBD2 covers 8 bases. CDR1 and CDR2 from the germline V gene are MGHRA and YSYEKL. The length of the CDR3 is 15 residues. V shed 1 base and J 2 bases; nucleotides not matched to a gene: 4. This CDR3 is CASSQVREGPYEQYF. In DNA form, the CDR3 reads TGCGCCAGCAGCCAAGTCCGGGAGGGCCCCTACGAGCAGTACTTC.

CDR3 protein: CASSLKDGTAGNTIYF. For the CDR3, the DNA is TGTGCCAGCAGCTTAAAAGACGGTACAGCTGGAAACACCATATATTTT. The rearrangement uses TRBV7-6 and TRBJ1-3; D unclear. CDR3 size: 16 residues. The V end was cut by 2 bases, the J end by 2 bases, with 13 bases between. Per germline, CDR1 SGHVS and CDR2 FNYEAQ. Full variable domain (outside the CDR3, taken from reference TRBV7-6 and TRBJ1-3): GAGVSQSPRYKVTKRGQDVALRCDPISGHVSLYWYRQALGQGPEFLTYFNYEAQQDKSGLPNDRFSAERPEGSISTLTIQRTEQRDSAMYRCASSLKDGTAGNTIYFGEGSWLTVV.

DNA of the CDR3: TGTGCCAGCAGCTTAGGAGGACAGCTAAATGGCTACACCTTC. Translated, it gives CASSLGGQLNGYTF. The gene calls are TRBV7-2 and TRBJ1-2; possible D gene TRBD1, 6 bases. V was pared by 1 base and J by 6 bases, with 12 bases between. Germline CDR1 SGHTA, CDR2 FQGNSA. This CDR3 comprises 14 residues.

The rearrangement uses TRBV7-3 and TRBJ2-1; TRBD2 matches at 13 bases. The CDR3 is 15 residues long. Unmatched junction bases numbered 4, after V lost 4 bases and J lost 7 bases. The germline V gene encodes CDR1 SGHTA and CDR2 FQGTGA. CDR3 region: CASSSTSGRTNEQFF. CDR3 sequence (DNA): TGTGCCAGCAGCTCGACTAGCGGGAGGACTAATGAGCAGTTCTTC. Looking up the rest from reference TRBV7-3 and TRBJ2-1 gives the full variable domain: GAGVSQTPSNKVTEKGKYVELRCDPISGHTALYWYRQSLGQGPEFLIYFQGTGAADDSGLPNDRFFAVRPEGSVSTLKIQRTERGDSAVYLCASSSTSGRTNEQFFGPGTRLTVL.

This clone was detected only once. The chain is built from TRBV2 and TRBJ2-3, with 9 bases that match TRBD2. The CDR3 contains 15 residues. Trimming removed 7 bases from V and 5 bases from J; junction bases left unmatched: 10. Germline lookup yields CDR1 SNHLY and CDR2 FYNNEI. The CDR3: CASNRLAAVVDTQYF. The CDR3 bases are TGTGCCAGCAATAGACTAGCGGCGGTCGTAGATACGCAGTATTTT.

Comments on this clone: Sequence at one end of the junction differs from germline and may be a read error. The J gene is TRBJ2-7, the V gene TRBV7-9; 9 bases are shared with TRBD1. Germline V gives CDR1 SEHNR, CDR2 FQNEAQ (reference sequence). This CDR3 is 18 amino acids long. The CDR3 bases are TGTTCCAGCAGGTTAATCAAGAAAAGACAGGGGGACTCCTACGAGCAGTACTTC. Its protein product is CSSRLIKKRQGDSYEQYF. The full variable domain, with the rest looked up from reference TRBV7-9 and TRBJ2-7, is DTGVSQNPRHKITKRGQNVTFRCDPISEHNRLYWYRQTLGQGPEFLTYFQNEAQLEKSRLLSDRFSAERPKGSFSTLEIQRTEQGDSAMYLCSSRLIKKRQGDSYEQYFGPGTRLTVT.

The rearrangement links TRBV27 to TRBJ2-7, with 9 nucleotides matching TRBD1. Germline CDR1 reads MNHEY; CDR2 reads SMNVEV (reference sequence). J lost 0 bases, V lost 2 bases, and 2 bases had no gene match. The CDR3 is 15 residues long. This CDR3 reads CASSLGQGISYEQYF. In DNA form, the CDR3 reads TGTGCCAGCAGTTTAGGACAGGGGATCTCCTACGAGCAGTACTTC.

CDR3 nucleotides: TGTGCCAGCAGCCAAGGGGGACAGGGGAGCGAAAAACTGTTTTTT. It specifies CASSQGGQGSEKLFF. The V call is TRBV14, the J call TRBJ1-4; 10 bases are a match to TRBD1. The CDR3 covers 15 residues. Germline assignment: CDR1 SGHDN and CDR2 FVKESK. J lost 8 bases, V lost 1 base, and 4 bases had no gene match.

The chain combines TRBV7-6 with TRBJ1-3; 8 bases fit TRBD1. In germline, CDR1 is SGHVS, CDR2 FNYEAQ. The CDR3 sequence is 15 residues long. V lost 7 bases and J lost 4; bases outside the gene matches: 9. CDR3 sequence: CASNDQGAEGNTIYF. The DNA for the CDR3 is TGTGCCAGCAACGACCAGGGGGCAGAAGGAAACACCATATATTTT.

The J gene is TRBJ1-1, the V gene TRBV19; 11 bases are shared with TRBD1. Germline CDR1 LNHDA, CDR2 SQIVND (reference sequence). The CDR3 extends over 17 amino acids. Trimming cost V 4 bases and J 3 bases; bases outside gene matches: 10. For the CDR3, the DNA is TGTGCCAGTAGTAGAGAGGACAGGGGGCGAAGGGACACTGAAGCTTTCTTT. This translates into CASSREDRGRRDTEAFF.

This clone was recorded only once. The J gene is TRBJ1-1, the V gene TRBV27; no definite D call. V dropped 1 base and J dropped 6 bases, with 18 bases sitting between them. Germline CDR1 is MNHEY and CDR2 is SMNVEV (reference sequence). The CDR3 is made up of 16 amino acids. The CDR3 loop reads CASSLFTPEVGSEAFF. CDR3 bases: TGTGCCAGCAGTTTATTCACCCCGGAGGTGGGATCTGAAGCTTTCTTT.

The CDR3 loop reads CASSLQGQLFF. Here the CDR3 DNA reads TGCGCCAGCAGCTTACAGGGACAACTGTTTTTT. V usage is TRBV5-1 and J usage is TRBJ1-4; D is possibly TRBD1 (6 bases). V dropped 2 bases and J dropped 12 bases, with 8 bases sitting between them. This CDR3 is 11 amino acids long. Germline CDR1 and CDR2: SGHRS and YFSETQ.

This clone was seen more than once but under ten times. The CDR3 nucleotides are TGTGCCAGCAGCCAAGTGGCAGGGGGCGACACCGGGGAGCTGTTTTTT. This gives the protein CASSQVAGGDTGELFF. The chain links TRBV4-2 to TRBJ2-2; 8 bases fit TRBD1. The length of the CDR3 is 16 residues. With 1 base clipped from V and 3 bases from J, the junction kept 4 bases outside the gene matches. Germline CDR1 and CDR2: LGHNA and YNFKEQ.

This clone was observed a handful of times. This chain links TRBV28 with TRBJ1-5; D is ambiguous. Trimming stripped 7 bases from V and 3 bases from J, with 13 bases between. Germline V gene lookup returns CDR1 MDHEN and CDR2 SYDVKM. CDR3 size: 14 residues. The CDR3 DNA is TGTGCCAGCACCTTGGGCGGGTCCAATCAGCCCCAGCATTTT. Residues: CASTLGGSNQPQHF.

The chain joins TRBV4-3 to TRBJ2-1; a possible D gene is TRBD2 (6 bases). CDR1 is LGHNA and CDR2 is YSLEER in the germline V gene. The CDR3 covers 17 residues. V was cut by 0 bases and J by 0 bases, with 12 bases left in between. This chain's CDR3 is CASSQDLGGGSYNEQFF. The CDR3 DNA is TGCGCCAGCAGCCAAGATTTGGGGGGAGGCTCCTACAATGAGCAGTTCTTC.

The chain uses TRBV2 and TRBJ1-5, with D tentatively TRBD1 (5 bases). Germline-derived CDR1 and CDR2 are SNHLY and FYNNEI. V was clipped by 1 base and J by 0 bases, with 7 bases between them. The CDR3 has 15 residues. CDR3 coding DNA: TGTGCCAGCAGTGAAGAGGACACTAGCAATCAGCCCCAGCATTTT. Amino acid sequence: CASSEEDTSNQPQHF. Full variable domain (missing parts from reference TRBV2 and TRBJ1-5): EPEVTQTPSHQVTQMGQEVILRCVPISNHLYFYWYRQILGQKVEFLVSFYNNEISEKSEIFDDQFSVERPDGSNFTLKIRSTKLEDSAMYFCASSEEDTSNQPQHFGDGTRLSIL.

Worth noting for this clone: The junction departs from the called germline gene at one end, perhaps through a read error. CDR3: CASRQLSGRNTGGLFF. In DNA, the CDR3 is TGTGCCAGCAGACAACTTAGCGGGAGGAACACCGGGGGGCTGTTTTTT. This chain connects TRBV6-6 to TRBJ2-2; 10 positions agree with TRBD2. The CDR3 length is 16 residues. Germline V gene data show CDR1 as MNHNY and CDR2 as SVGAGI (reference sequence).

The V gene is TRBV6-5, the J gene TRBJ1-2; TRBD1 aligns across 10 bases. The CDR3 contains 12 residues. Germline V gene data show CDR1 as MNHEY and CDR2 as SVGAGI. V gave up 7 bases and J gave up 8 bases; unmatched junction bases: 4. The CDR3 nucleotides are TGTGCCAGCACCCGACAGGGGGCGGGCTACACCTTC. It specifies CASTRQGAGYTF.

This rearrangement joins TRBV28 to TRBJ1-4, with D maybe TRBD1 (5 bases). Trimming pared 7 bases from V and 7 bases from J, leaving 19 bases between. Germline loops: CDR1 MDHEN, CDR2 SYDVKM. This CDR3 spans 15 amino acids. The CDR3 DNA follows: TGTGCCAGCACTGTTATAGGTGGGGGGGGTGAAAAACTGTTTTTT. Its protein is CASTVIGGGGEKLFF. The variable domain in full, with the rest retrieved from reference TRBV28 and TRBJ1-4, is DVKVTQSSRYLVKRTGEKVFLECVQDMDHENMFWYRQDPGLGLRLIYFSYDVKMKEKGDIPEGYSVSREKKERFSLILESASTNQTSMYLCASTVIGGGGEKLFFGSGTQLSVL.

The V gene is TRBV5-1, the J gene TRBJ1-6, with D perhaps TRBD1 (6 bases). This CDR3 comprises 17 residues. Trimming removed 4 bases at V and 0 bases at J, with 14 bases between. Germline V gives CDR1 SGHRS, CDR2 YFSETQ. The CDR3 sequence: CASSGGQMSSYNSPLHF. The CDR3 DNA sequence: TGCGCCAGCAGCGGTGGACAGATGAGCTCCTATAATTCACCCCTCCACTTT.

On this clone itself: At one end the junction does not follow the germline gene, possibly because of a read error. The rearrangement joins TRBV7-9 to TRBJ1-1, with 9 bases identical to TRBD1. Germline assignment: CDR1 SEHNR and CDR2 FQNEAQ (reference sequence). The CDR3 runs to 17 residues. The DNA for the CDR3 is TGTTCCAGCAGCCTTAGAGAACAGGGGGCGGGGAACACTGAAGCTTTCTTT. It yields the protein CSSSLREQGAGNTEAFF. The entire variable domain, with the rest obtained from reference TRBV7-9 and TRBJ1-1, is as follows: DTGVSQNPRHKITKRGQNVTFRCDPISEHNRLYWYRQTLGQGPEFLTYFQNEAQLEKSRLLSDRFSAERPKGSFSTLEIQRTEQGDSAMYLCSSSLREQGAGNTEAFFGQGTRLTVV.

This chain connects TRBV10-3 to TRBJ2-7; a weak D match, TRBD1 (5 bases). Per germline, CDR1 ENHRY and CDR2 SYGVKD. The length of the CDR3 is 13 residues. Trimming pared 6 bases from V and 12 bases from J, leaving 21 bases between. CDR3 DNA sequence: TGTGCCATCAGCCCCAGGGCCCAGCTGGTTTGGTACTTC. Its protein is CAISPRAQLVWYF.

This clone was detected a few times. The chain couples TRBV9 to TRBJ2-7; the match to TRBD1 covers 8 bases. Germline CDR1 is SGDLS and CDR2 is YYNGEE. The trim removed 3 bases at V and 3 bases at J, leaving 8 bases unmatched. This CDR3 is built from 15 residues. Here the CDR3 reads CASSASGDRSYEQYF. CDR3 sequence (DNA): TGTGCCAGCAGCGCCTCCGGGGACAGGAGCTACGAGCAGTACTTC.